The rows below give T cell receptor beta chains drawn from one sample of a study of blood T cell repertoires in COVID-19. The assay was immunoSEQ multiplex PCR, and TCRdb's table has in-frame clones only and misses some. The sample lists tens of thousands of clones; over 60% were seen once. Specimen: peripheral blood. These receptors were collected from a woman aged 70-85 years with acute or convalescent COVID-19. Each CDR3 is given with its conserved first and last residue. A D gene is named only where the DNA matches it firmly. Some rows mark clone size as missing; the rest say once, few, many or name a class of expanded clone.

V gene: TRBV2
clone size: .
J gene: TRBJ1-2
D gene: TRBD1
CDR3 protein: CASSVQGSTDYGYTF
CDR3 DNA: TGTGCCAGCAGTGTACAGGGGTCGACCGACTATGGCTACACCTTC

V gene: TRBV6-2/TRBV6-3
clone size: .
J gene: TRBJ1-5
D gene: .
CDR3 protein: CASSRSLGFIQPQHF
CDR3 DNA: TGTGCCAGCAGTAGGAGTTTGGGTTTTATTCAGCCCCAGCATTTT

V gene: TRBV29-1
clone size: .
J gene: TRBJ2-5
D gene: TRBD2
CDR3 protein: CSVEDLASGMYQETQYF
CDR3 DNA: TGCAGCGTTGAAGATCTCGCTAGCGGGATGTACCAAGAGACCCAGTACTTC

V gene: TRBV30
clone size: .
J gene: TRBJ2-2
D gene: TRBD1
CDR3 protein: CAWRGQGHIGELFF
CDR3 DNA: TGTGCCTGGAGGGGACAGGGACATATCGGGGAGCTGTTTTTT

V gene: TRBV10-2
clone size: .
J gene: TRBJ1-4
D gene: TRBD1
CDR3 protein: CASRWDRDNEKLFF
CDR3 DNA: TGCGCCAGCAGGTGGGACAGGGATAATGAAAAACTGTTTTTT

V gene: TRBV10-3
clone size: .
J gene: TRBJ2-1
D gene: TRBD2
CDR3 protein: CAIGGAGGSYNEQFF
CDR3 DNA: TGTGCCATCGGGGGAGCGGGAGGATCCTACAATGAGCAGTTCTTC

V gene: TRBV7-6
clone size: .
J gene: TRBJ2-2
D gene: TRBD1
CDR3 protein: CASSPSGGANTGELFF
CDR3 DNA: TGTGCCAGCAGCCCCTCAGGGGGCGCGAACACCGGGGAGCTGTTTTTT

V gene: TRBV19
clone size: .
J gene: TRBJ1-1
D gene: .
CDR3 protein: CASTSQGGLTEAFF
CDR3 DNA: TGTGCCAGTACTTCTCAGGGAGGTTTGACTGAAGCTTTCTTT

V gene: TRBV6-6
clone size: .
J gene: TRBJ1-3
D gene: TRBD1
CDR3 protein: CASSPWDRPVSGNTIYF
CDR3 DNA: TGTGCCAGCAGTCCATGGGACAGACCTGTCTCTGGAAACACCATATATTTT

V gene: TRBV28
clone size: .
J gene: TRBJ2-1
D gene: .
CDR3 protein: CASSGRIYNEQFF
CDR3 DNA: TGTGCCAGCAGTGGGAGAATCTACAATGAGCAGTTCTTC

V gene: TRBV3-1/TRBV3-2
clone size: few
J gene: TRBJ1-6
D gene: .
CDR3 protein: CASSLPPFGTGNSPLHF
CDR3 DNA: TGTGCCAGCAGCCTCCCCCCTTTCGGAACAGGAAATTCACCCCTCCACTTT

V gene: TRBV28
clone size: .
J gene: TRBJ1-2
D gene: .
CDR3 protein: CASSPQAFNYGYTF
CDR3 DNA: TGTGCCAGCAGCCCACAGGCCTTTAACTATGGCTACACCTTC

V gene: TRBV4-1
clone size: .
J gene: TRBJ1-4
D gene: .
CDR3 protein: CASSQVGVGSEKLFF
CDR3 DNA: TGCGCCAGCAGCCAAGTCGGGGTTGGTAGTGAAAAACTGTTTTTT

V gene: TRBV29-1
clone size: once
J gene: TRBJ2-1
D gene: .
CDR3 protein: CSGTAYNEQFF
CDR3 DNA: TGCAGCGGGACAGCCTACAATGAGCAGTTCTTC

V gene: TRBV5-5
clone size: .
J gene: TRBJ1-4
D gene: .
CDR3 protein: CASSLRDWNEKLFF
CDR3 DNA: TGTGCCAGCAGCCTCCGGGACTGGAATGAAAAACTGTTTTTT

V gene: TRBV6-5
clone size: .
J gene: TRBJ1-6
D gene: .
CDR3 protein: CASSYGWSIGDSPLHF
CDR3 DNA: TGTGCCAGCAGTTACGGGTGGTCTATTGGAGATTCACCCCTCCACTTT

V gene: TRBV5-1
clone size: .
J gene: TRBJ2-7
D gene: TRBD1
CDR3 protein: CASSYDRAHEQYF
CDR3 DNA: TGCGCCAGCAGCTATGACAGGGCCCACGAGCAGTACTTC

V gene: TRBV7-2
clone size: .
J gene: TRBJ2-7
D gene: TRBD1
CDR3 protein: CASSFTGQGAQEQYF
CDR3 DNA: TGTGCCAGCAGCTTTACGGGACAGGGGGCGCAGGAGCAGTACTTC

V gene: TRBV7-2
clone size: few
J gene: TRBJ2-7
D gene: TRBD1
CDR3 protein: CASSLGTGQTYEQYF
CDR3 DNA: TGTGCCAGCAGCTTAGGGACAGGCCAGACCTACGAGCAGTACTTC

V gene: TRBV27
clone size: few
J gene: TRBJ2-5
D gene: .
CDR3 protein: CASSFGSGIGETQYF
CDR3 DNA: TGTGCCAGCAGTTTTGGTAGCGGAATAGGTGAGACCCAGTACTTC

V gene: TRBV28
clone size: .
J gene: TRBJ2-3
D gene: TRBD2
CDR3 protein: CASSSSGGRGAVNTQYF
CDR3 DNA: TGTGCCAGCAGCTCGTCGGGGGGGAGGGGTGCTGTAAATACGCAGTATTTT

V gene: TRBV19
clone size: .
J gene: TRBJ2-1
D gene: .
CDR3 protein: CASSIKAGGTDLGHNEQFF
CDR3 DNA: TGTGCCAGTAGTATAAAGGCCGGCGGGACCGACCTAGGCCACAATGAGCAGTTCTTC

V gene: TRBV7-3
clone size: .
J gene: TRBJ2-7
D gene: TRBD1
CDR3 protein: CASSRGQVLKYEQYF
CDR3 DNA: TGTGCCAGCAGCAGAGGACAGGTGCTGAAGTACGAGCAGTACTTC

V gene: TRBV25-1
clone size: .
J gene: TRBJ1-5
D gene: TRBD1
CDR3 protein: CASSGPDRVRNQPQHF
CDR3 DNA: TGTGCCAGCAGTGGCCCCGACAGGGTTCGCAATCAGCCCCAGCATTTT

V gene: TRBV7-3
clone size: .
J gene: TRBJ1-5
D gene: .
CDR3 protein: CASNQGSGNQPQHF
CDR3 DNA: TGTGCCAGCAACCAGGGCAGCGGCAATCAGCCCCAGCATTTT

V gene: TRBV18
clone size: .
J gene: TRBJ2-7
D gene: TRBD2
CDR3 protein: CASSPRGVGIYEQYF
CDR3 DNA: TGTGCCAGCTCCCCCCGGGGGGTCGGGATTTACGAGCAGTACTTC

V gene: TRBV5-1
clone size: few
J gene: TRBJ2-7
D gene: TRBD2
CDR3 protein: CASSLGLAGVYEQYF
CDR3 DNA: TGCGCCAGCAGCTTGGGCCTAGCGGGAGTCTACGAGCAGTACTTC

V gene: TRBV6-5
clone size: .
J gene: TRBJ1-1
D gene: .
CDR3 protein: CASTRTAMNTEAFF
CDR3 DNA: TGTGCCAGCACCAGGACAGCCATGAACACTGAAGCTTTCTTT

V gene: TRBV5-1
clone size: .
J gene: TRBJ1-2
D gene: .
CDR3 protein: CASSLQGTGGYTF
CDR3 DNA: TGCGCCAGCAGCTTGCAGGGGACGGGTGGCTACACCTTC

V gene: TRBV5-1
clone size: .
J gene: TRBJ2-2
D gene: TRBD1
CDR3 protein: CASSSTTGGSAGELFF
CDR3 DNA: TGCGCCAGCAGCTCGACCACAGGGGGCAGCGCCGGGGAGCTGTTTTTT

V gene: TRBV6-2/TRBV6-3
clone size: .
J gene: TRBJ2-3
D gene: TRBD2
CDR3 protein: CASIPTSGGLIRTDTQYF
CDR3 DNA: TGTGCCAGCATCCCGACTAGCGGGGGCCTAATACGCACAGATACGCAGTATTTT

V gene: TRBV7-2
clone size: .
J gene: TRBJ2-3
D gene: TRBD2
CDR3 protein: CASSLAGGYMDTQYF
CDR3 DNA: TGTGCCAGCAGCTTAGCGGGAGGGTATATGGATACGCAGTATTTT

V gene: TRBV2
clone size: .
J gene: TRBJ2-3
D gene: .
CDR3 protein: CASSSGSTQYF
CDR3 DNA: TGTGCCAGCAGTAGTGGTAGTACGCAGTATTTT

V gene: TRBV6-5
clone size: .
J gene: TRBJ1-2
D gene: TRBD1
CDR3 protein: CASSYQGGYGYTF
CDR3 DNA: TGTGCCAGCAGTTACCAGGGGGGCTATGGCTACACCTTC